This TCR beta chain was observed in a study of T cells in Graves' hyperthyroidism and ophthalmopathy. Trimming stripped 0 bases from V and 8 bases from J, with 11 bases between. The CDR3 is 14 amino acids. CDR1 is KGHDR, CDR2 SFDVKD, per germline. Over 18 months, lack of ophthalmopathy progression marked Graves' hyperthyroidism as stable. The study left out patients who had uncontrolled infection, other autoimmune disease, pregnancy or lactation. Amplified regions were TCR beta CDR3 sequences from RNA transcripts. HTBI primers were the set used in a first-round RT-PCR of the TCR CDR3. TCRdb re-analysed the multiplex PCR reads in MiXCR, keeping a single row per CDR3 protein. The sample holds approximately 560,000 distinct CDR3 sequences, about half seen once.

Input material: peripheral blood or thyroid tissue (not recorded which). The chain couples TRBV24-1 to TRBJ2-3, with D uncertain. The source is a woman under 30 with Graves' hyperthyroidism. CDR3 loop: CATSDLRSLGTQYF. CDR3 bases: TGTGCCACCAGTGATTTGCGTTCTCTTGGTACGCAGTATTTT.